Described below is a single T cell receptor beta chain sequence and its context. The antigen is undetermined. These data belong to a study of cytomegalovirus exposure and HLA in healthy donors. The CDR3 consists of 14 residues. The V gene lost 4 bases and the J gene lost 8 bases, with 17 bases spanning the gap. Per germline, CDR1 SGHRS and CDR2 YFSETQ. Whole-study results and caveats: Later analysis demonstrated an association between a missense DCLRE1C variant and TCR beta V- and J-gene trimming. The availability of immune exposure information extended only to CMV serostatus.

Primers: 60 Vbeta forward and 13 Jbeta reverse. As processed by the authors: Roughly 11 million shared chains were among approximately 87 million unique TCR beta chains counted in a later analysis. TCRdb's table, derived via immunoSEQ multiplex PCR, lists solely in-frame clones and lacks some. For V, J and clone size, that table is used; D and trimming come from the DNA. The table includes some 110,000 clones, around 77% detected once. The specimen was PBMCs. The J gene is TRBJ2-3, the V gene TRBV5-1; a possible D gene is TRBD2 (6 bases). The TCR sequence derives from a man between 50 and 59 years old in good health and CMV-seropositive. The CDR3: CASSQRTGGATQYF. In DNA form, the CDR3 reads TGCGCCAGCAGCCAAAGGACCGGAGGGGCTACGCAGTATTTT.